This T cell receptor (beta chain) was profiled in a study of blood T cell repertoires in COVID-19. TCRdb's table, derived via immunoSEQ multiplex PCR, lists solely in-frame clones and lacks some. In the table there are about 47,000 clones, about nine tenths of which are singletons. J gave up 4 bases and V 0 bases, and 6 bases lay outside the gene matches. The CDR3 has 16 amino acids. Germline CDR1 and CDR2: LNHNV and YYDKDF (reference sequence). This receptor was identified in a man in his fifties or sixties with active COVID-19. The V gene is TRBV15, the J gene TRBJ1-5; 7 bases agree with TRBD1. The sequencing sample was made of peripheral blood. CDR3 amino acids: CATSRDLSRGNQPQHF. CDR3 nucleotides: TGTGCCACCAGCAGAGATTTGAGCAGGGGGAATCAGCCCCAGCATTTT. The whole variable domain, filled in from reference TRBV15 and TRBJ1-5, reads DAMVIQNPRYQVTQFGKPVTLSCSQTLNHNVMYWYQQKSSQAPKLLFHYYDKDFNNEADTPDNFQSRRPNTSFCFLDIRSPGLGDTAMYLCATSRDLSRGNQPQHFGDGTRLSIL.